This entry concerns a single T cell receptor beta chain. At least ten counts were recorded for this clone. Its target antigen remains unknown. Per-base qualities were not stored, and no clone one base away is much larger. These data are taken from a study of blood T cell repertoires in COVID-19 (TCRdb year 2020). Broadly, across the study: Collaborator samples came from the United States, Italy and Spain and covered acute and convalescent phases of COVID-19. The material from the prospective study consisted of cDNA or gDNA derived from T cells, B-cell-depleted T cells, or PBMCs. Subjects who had been exposed to COVID-19, were actively infected with it, or had recovered from it provided the deeply sampled blood TCRbeta repertoires that made up the dataset. The repertoires were released in a freely available public database meant as a resource for research on the immune response to SARS-CoV-2. The samples were drawn from two sources: the first 160 participants of the ongoing ImmuneRACE study, and 950 to 1,500 subjects contributed by 6 global collaborators. Nearly every sample came with metadata listing a de-identified subject ID, COVID-19 status, age in years and sex. Where available, HLA class I and class II types were obtained from metadata supplied by the sample provider rather than from assay-based typing.

Participants in the prospective study were aged roughly 18 to 90 years, lived in over 20 United States geographic areas, and enrolled through a virtual design. To assign participants to cohorts, the prospective study relied on clinical history that participants themselves reported in a screening survey and a study questionnaire. Recovered participants in ImmuneRACE Cohort 3 were defined by two consecutive negative NP/OP PCR tests, clearance by a healthcare professional, or resolution of symptoms. Each participant in the prospective study had whole blood, serum and a nasopharyngeal or oropharyngeal swab collected by mobile phlebotomists. Additional blood draws and questionnaires over an approximately two-month period could optionally be provided by prospective study participants. Prospective study blood samples were shipped either frozen or at room temperature before DNA extraction. Broad study findings and their caveats: Clinical and demographic metadata were provided uncurated, with the amount varying by source and participant.

The immunoSEQ Assay, a bias-controlled multiplex PCR, was used to amplify TCRbeta CDR3 regions from genomic DNA. The paper's data handling went like this. The number of nucleated cells in each sample was estimated by amplification of reference gene primers within the assay. To quantify the absolute abundance of each unique TCRbeta CDR3 rearrangement, sequence reads were collapsed and filtered. Productive Simpson clonality was computed per sample as the square root of Simpson's diversity index over productive rearrangements. This is the immuneACCESS table as TCRdb keeps it, with only in-frame sequences that have V and J called. A part of the clones is gone; compared with another copy, unresolved V genes explain less than half, and the rest is unexplained. The V and J calls and clone size are taken from that table; D and trimming were inferred from the DNA. In this sample the table shows 200,000 to 250,000 clones, roughly 84% of which occur a single time. The ten largest clones represent about 6.6% of the sample.

This TCR was sampled from a middle-aged woman who had recovered from COVID-19. The sequencing input was PBMCs or T cells enriched from blood (not recorded which).

The nucleotide sequence reads TGTGCCAGCAGCGTAGGCGGGAGCGGTAATGAGCAGTTCTTC. This translates into CASSVGGSGNEQFF. The chain joins TRBV9 to TRBJ2-1; 7 of the junction bases match TRBD2. From the germline V gene, CDR1 is SGDLS and CDR2 is YYNGEE. From cysteine to phenylalanine, the CDR3 is 14 amino acids long. Of the read, only the CDR3 DNA is kept; its 42 bases are in frame from base 1. V is cut back by 0 bases and J by 7 bases, with 4 bases in the junction unmatched.